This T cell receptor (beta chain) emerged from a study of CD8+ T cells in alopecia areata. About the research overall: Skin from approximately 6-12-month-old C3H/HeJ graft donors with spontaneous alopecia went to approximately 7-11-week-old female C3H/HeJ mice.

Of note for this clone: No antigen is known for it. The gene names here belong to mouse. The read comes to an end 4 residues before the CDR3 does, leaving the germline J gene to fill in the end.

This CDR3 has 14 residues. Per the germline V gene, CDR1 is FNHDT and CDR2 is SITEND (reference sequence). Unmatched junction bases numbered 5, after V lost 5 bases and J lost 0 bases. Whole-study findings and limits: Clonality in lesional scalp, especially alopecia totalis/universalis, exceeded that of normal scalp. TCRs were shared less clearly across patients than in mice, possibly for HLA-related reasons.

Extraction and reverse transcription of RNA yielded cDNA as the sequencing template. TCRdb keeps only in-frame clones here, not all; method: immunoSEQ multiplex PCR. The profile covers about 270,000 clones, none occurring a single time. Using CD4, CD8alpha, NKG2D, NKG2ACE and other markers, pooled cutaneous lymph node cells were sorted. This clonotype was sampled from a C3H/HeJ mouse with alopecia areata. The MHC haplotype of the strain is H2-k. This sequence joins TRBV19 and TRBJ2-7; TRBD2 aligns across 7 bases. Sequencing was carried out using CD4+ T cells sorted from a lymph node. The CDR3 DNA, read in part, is TGTGCCAGCAGAGGCTGGGGGAGCTCCTAT. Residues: CASRGWGSSY. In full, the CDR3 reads CASRGWGSSYEQYF.